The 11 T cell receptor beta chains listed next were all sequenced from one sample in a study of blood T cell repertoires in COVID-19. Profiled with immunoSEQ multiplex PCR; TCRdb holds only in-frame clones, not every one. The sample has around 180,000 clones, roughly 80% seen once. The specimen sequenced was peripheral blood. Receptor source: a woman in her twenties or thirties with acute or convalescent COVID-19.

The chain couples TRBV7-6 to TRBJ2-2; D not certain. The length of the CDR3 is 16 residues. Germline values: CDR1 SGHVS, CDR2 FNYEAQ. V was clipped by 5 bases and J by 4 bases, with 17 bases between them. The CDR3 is CASSALVALGTGELFF. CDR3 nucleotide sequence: TGTGCCAGCAGCGCCCTGGTAGCTTTAGGCACCGGGGAGCTGTTTTTT.

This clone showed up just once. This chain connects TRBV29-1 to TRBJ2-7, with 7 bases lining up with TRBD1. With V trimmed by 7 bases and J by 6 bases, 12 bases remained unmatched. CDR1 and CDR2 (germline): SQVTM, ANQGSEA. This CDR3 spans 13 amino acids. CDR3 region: CSGSTGTPFEQYF. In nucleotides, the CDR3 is TGCAGCGGATCGACAGGGACCCCCTTCGAGCAGTACTTC.

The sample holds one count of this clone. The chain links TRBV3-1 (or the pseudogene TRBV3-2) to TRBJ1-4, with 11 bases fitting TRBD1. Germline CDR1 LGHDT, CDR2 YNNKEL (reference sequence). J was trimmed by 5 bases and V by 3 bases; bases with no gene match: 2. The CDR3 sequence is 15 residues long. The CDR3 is CASSQWTGGNEKLFF. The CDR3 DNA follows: TGTGCCAGCAGCCAGTGGACAGGGGGCAATGAAAAACTGTTTTTT.

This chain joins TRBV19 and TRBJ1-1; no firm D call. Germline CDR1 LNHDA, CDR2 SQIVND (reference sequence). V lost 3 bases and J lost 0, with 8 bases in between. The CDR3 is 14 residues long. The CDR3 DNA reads TGTGCCAGTAGTATCCGACAAATGAACACTGAAGCTTTCTTT. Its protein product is CASSIRQMNTEAFF.

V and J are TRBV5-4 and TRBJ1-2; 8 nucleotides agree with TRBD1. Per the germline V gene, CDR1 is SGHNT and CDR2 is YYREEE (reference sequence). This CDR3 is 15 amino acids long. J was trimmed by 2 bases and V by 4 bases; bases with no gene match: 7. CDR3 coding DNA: TGTGCCAGCAGCCATTGGGACAGGCAAAACTATGGCTACACCTTC. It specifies CASSHWDRQNYGYTF.

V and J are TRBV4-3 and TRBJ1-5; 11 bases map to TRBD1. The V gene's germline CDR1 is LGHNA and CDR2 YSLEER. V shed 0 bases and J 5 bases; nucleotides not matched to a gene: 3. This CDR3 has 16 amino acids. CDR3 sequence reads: CASSQEGTGGDQPQHF. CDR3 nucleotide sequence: TGCGCCAGCAGCCAAGAAGGGACAGGGGGAGATCAGCCCCAGCATTTT.

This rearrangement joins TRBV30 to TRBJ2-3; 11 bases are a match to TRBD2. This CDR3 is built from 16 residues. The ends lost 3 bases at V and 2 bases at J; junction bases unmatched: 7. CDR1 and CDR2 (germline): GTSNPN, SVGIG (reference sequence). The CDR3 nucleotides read TGTGCCTGGAGCGGTACGGGACTAGCGGTCACAGATACGCAGTATTTT. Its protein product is CAWSGTGLAVTDTQYF.

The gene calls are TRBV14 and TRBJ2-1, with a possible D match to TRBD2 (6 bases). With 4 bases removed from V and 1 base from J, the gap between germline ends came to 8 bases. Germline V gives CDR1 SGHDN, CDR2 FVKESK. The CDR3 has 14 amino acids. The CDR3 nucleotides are TGTGCCAGCAGCCGGGGAGGTTCCTACAATGAGCAGTTCTTC. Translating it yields CASSRGGSYNEQFF.

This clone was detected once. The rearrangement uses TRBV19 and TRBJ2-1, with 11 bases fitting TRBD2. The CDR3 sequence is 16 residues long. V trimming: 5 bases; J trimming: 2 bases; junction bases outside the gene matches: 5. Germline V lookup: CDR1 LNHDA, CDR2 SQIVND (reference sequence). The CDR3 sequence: CASSARLAGTYNEQFF. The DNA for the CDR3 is TGTGCCAGTAGTGCCCGACTAGCGGGAACCTACAATGAGCAGTTCTTC.

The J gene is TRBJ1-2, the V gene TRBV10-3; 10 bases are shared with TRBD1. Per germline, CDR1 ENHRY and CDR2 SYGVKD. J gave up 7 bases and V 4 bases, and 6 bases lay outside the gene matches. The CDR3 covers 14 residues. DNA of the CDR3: TGTGCCATCAGTGCAGGACAGGGGGGAAGTGGCTACACCTTC. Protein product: CAISAGQGGSGYTF.

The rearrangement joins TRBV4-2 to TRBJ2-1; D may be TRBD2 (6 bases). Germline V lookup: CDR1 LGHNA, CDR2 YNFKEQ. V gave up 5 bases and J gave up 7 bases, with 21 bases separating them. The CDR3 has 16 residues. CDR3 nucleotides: TGTGCCAGCAGCGGTTGGGTTGGAGGGCAAATTAATGAGCAGTTCTTC. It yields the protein CASSGWVGGQINEQFF.